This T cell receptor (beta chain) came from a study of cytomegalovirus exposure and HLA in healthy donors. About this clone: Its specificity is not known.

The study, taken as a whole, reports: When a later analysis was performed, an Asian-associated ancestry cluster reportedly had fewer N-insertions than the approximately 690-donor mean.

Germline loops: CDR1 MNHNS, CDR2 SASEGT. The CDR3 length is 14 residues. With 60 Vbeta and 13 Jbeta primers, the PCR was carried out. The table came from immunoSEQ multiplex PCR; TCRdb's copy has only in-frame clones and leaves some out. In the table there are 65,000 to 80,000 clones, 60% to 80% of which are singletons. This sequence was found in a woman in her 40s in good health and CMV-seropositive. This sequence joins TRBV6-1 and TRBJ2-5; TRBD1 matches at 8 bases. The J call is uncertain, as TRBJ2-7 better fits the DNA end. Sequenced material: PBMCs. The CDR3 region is CASSPGQVSYEQYF. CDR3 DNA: TGTGCCAGCAGCCCGGGACAGGTATCCTACGAGCAGTACTTC.